This T cell receptor (beta chain) stems from a study of response to subunit inactivated influenza vaccine. Germline V gene data show CDR1 as MNHEY and CDR2 as SVGEGT. CDR3 length equals 13 residues. The V and J ends lost 2 bases and 5 bases respectively, with 7 bases between them. This clonotype has just a few counts. No antigen is known for it. Each CDR3 protein gets one entry after TCRdb re-called the RT-PCR reads with MiXCR. Among about 190,000 distinct CDR3 sequences, over 13% were seen once, and the ten largest hold 26%. Overall study results and limits: It was the authors' suggestion that each seasonal influenza vaccination recruits few new T cells.

This material consisted of CD8+ T cells sorted from PBMCs, taken 5 days after vaccination. The V and J genes are TRBV6-2 or TRBV6-3 and TRBJ2-4; D uncertain. The sequence was collected from a man over 45 who received an inactivated influenza vaccine. CDR3 bases: TGTGCCAGCAGTTACGCCCTCCAAAACATTCAGTACTTC. Encoded protein: CASSYALQNIQYF.